This TCR beta chain derives from a study of OX40 agonist ivuxolimab in advanced cancers. Study overall: In this trial design, patients received ivuxolimab intravenously at 0.01 to 10 mg/kg every 2 weeks. Males comprised approximately 84% of the group, whose mean age was approximately 60 years (range roughly 23 to 90). It was permissible to have had prior anti-PD-1, anti-PD-L1 or anti-CTLA-4 therapy, and around 40% had some.

This CDR3 region has 13 residues. Trimming removed 3 bases from V and 11 bases from J, with 15 bases in between. Germline CDR1 SGHAT, CDR2 FQNNGV. Assay used: immunoSEQ multiplex PCR; TCRdb lists only in-frame clones, some missing. The table has more than 75,000 clones, around 85% seen once. The input for sequencing was CD4+ or CD8+ T cells sorted from blood, taken in a trial of the OX40 agonist ivuxolimab. The sequence was collected from an adult with an advanced solid tumor such as melanoma, head and neck, liver or kidney cancer. The chain couples TRBV11-2 to TRBJ2-3; D could derive from TRBD1 or TRBD2 (5 bases each). CDR3 sequence reads: CASSFLRGAEQYF. In DNA, the CDR3 is TGTGCCAGCAGCTTTCTGCGAGGGGCTGAGCAGTATTTT.